This TCR beta chain was sequenced for a study of blood T cell repertoires in COVID-19. The length of the CDR3 is 13 residues. The V and J ends lost 6 bases and 7 bases, in that order; junction bases with no gene match: 8. Germline loops: CDR1 MNHNY, CDR2 SVGAGI (reference sequence). Produced via immunoSEQ multiplex PCR; TCRdb's table is partial and in-frame only. The repertoire holds about 200,000 clones, with about four fifths as singletons. Sequenced: PBMCs or T cells enriched from blood (not recorded which). This TCR was recovered from a woman aged 45 to 65 who had been exposed to COVID-19. V is TRBV6-6 and J is TRBJ1-2; 7 positions match TRBD1. This chain's CDR3 is CASSYDRAGGYTF. CDR3 bases: TGTGCCAGCAGCTATGACAGGGCGGGTGGCTACACCTTC.